These T cell receptor beta chains were read from a single sample in a study of cytomegalovirus exposure and HLA in healthy donors. The repertoire was sequenced with immunoSEQ multiplex PCR; TCRdb's copy has only in-frame clones and lacks some. The sample holds approximately 150,000 clones; roughly 80% are singletons and the top ten take roughly 1.9%. The sequencing sample was made of PBMCs. The origin of the receptors is a human donor in good health. Both conserved end residues are part of each CDR3. Fields, in order: V gene, D gene, J gene, clone size, CDR3 protein, CDR3 DNA. D genes are given only for firm matches. Size tells how often a clone was seen (once, few, many) or the class of an expanded clone, and some rows leave it out.

TRBV2	TRBD1	TRBJ2-2	-	CASSERDRGPFANTGELFF	TGTGCCAGCAGTGAAAGGGACAGGGGACCGTTCGCGAACACCGGGGAGCTGTTTTTT
TRBV7-8	-	TRBJ2-7	few	CASSLEGSSYEQYF	TGTGCCAGCAGCTTGGAGGGAAGCTCCTACGAGCAGTACTTC
TRBV5-6	-	TRBJ2-3	-	CASSSRGAGAGDTQYF	TGTGCCAGCAGCTCCAGAGGGGCGGGGGCGGGAGATACGCAGTATTTT
TRBV4-1	-	TRBJ1-1	-	CASSQGVQVTYTEAFF	TGCGCCAGCAGCCAAGGGGTACAGGTGACCTACACTGAAGCTTTCTTT
TRBV10-3	-	TRBJ1-1	-	CAISEFQGGNTEAFF	TGTGCCATCAGTGAGTTCCAGGGAGGGAACACTGAAGCTTTCTTT
TRBV7-6	TRBD2	TRBJ2-3	-	CASSLSAGGRTDTQYF	TGTGCCAGCAGCTTGAGTGCGGGGGGGCGAACAGATACGCAGTATTTT
TRBV4-1	-	TRBJ1-6	once	CASSQGPGSYNSPLHF	TGCGCCAGCAGCCAAGGTCCGGGGTCCTATAATTCACCCCTCCACTTT
TRBV5-1	TRBD2	TRBJ2-1	-	CASSVSGGINNEQFF	TGCGCCAGCAGCGTCAGCGGGGGGATAAACAATGAGCAGTTCTTC
TRBV5-1	TRBD1	TRBJ1-1	few	CASSPGGTGQNTEAFF	TGCGCCAGCAGCCCGGGAGGGACAGGGCAGAACACTGAAGCTTTCTTT
TRBV7-2	TRBD1	TRBJ2-5	-	CASSLSGQGPETQYF	TGTGCCAGCAGCTTATCCGGACAGGGGCCAGAGACCCAGTACTTC
TRBV10-2	TRBD2	TRBJ2-2	-	CASRDAGGTGELFF	TGCGCCAGCAGAGATGCGGGGGGTACCGGGGAGCTGTTTTTT
TRBV25-1	TRBD1	TRBJ1-3	-	CASSATGAGNTIYF	TGTGCCAGCAGTGCCACAGGGGCTGGAAACACCATATATTTT
TRBV7-2	TRBD1	TRBJ1-1	-	CASLNTGVETEAFF	TGTGCCAGTTTAAATACAGGGGTAGAAACTGAAGCTTTCTTT
TRBV6-1	-	TRBJ1-6	-	CASSEPPIDTSSYNSPLHF	TGTGCCAGCAGTGAACCCCCGATCGACACCAGCTCCTATAATTCACCCCTCCACTTT
TRBV5-1	-	TRBJ2-7	-	CASSLAQGTSYEQYF	TGCGCCAGCAGCTTGGCCCAGGGGACCTCCTACGAGCAGTACTTC
TRBV5-1	TRBD2	TRBJ2-3	-	CASSLATSGGTDTQYF	TGCGCCAGCAGCTTGGCGACTAGCGGGGGCACAGATACGCAGTATTTT
TRBV6-5	TRBD1	TRBJ2-1	-	CASNAGTGSGNEQFF	TGTGCCAGCAACGCCGGGACAGGGAGCGGCAATGAGCAGTTCTTC
TRBV13	-	TRBJ2-7	-	CASSLAGSSSYEQYF	TGTGCCAGCAGCTTAGCGGGGTCGAGCTCCTACGAGCAGTACTTC
TRBV28	-	TRBJ1-2	-	CASQGGAPGYTF	TGTGCCAGCCAAGGGGGGGCGCCTGGCTACACCTTC
TRBV6-6	TRBD1	TRBJ1-4	-	CASSYQTGGVREKLFF	TGTGCCAGCAGTTACCAAACAGGGGGCGTGCGGGAAAAACTGTTTTTT
TRBV6-5	TRBD1	TRBJ1-6	-	CASGQGAFSPLHF	TGTGCCAGCGGACAGGGGGCGTTTTCACCCCTCCACTTT
TRBV7-3	-	TRBJ1-6	-	CASSRDRNSPLHF	TGTGCCAGCAGCCGCGACAGGAATTCACCCCTCCACTTT
TRBV11-3	TRBD2	TRBJ2-3	-	CASSLAAGGADTQYF	TGTGCCAGCAGCTTAGCAGCGGGGGGCGCAGATACGCAGTATTTT
TRBV5-1	TRBD1	TRBJ2-3	-	CASSLQTGQRTDTQYF	TGCGCCAGCAGCTTACAAACGGGACAGCGCACAGATACGCAGTATTTT
TRBV12-5	-	TRBJ2-2	-	CASGLDRGGTGELFF	TGTGCTAGTGGTTTGGACAGGGGAGGCACCGGGGAGCTGTTTTTT
TRBV10-1	TRBD1	TRBJ2-7	-	CASSAGTGTSYEQYF	TGCGCCAGCAGCGCCGGGACAGGGACCTCCTACGAGCAGTACTTC
TRBV2	TRBD1	TRBJ1-6	-	CASSQGQGVKNSPLHF	TGTGCCAGCAGCCAAGGACAGGGGGTGAAAAATTCACCCCTCCACTTT
TRBV6-1	-	TRBJ1-1	once	CASSEQGTNTEAFF	TGTGCCAGCAGCGAACAGGGTACTAACACTGAAGCTTTCTTT
TRBV4-3	TRBD1	TRBJ2-2	-	CASSQEVGQGPNGELFF	TGCGCCAGCAGCCAAGAGGTGGGACAGGGCCCCAATGGGGAGCTGTTTTTT
TRBV7-3	TRBD2	TRBJ2-5	-	CASSLMGLGTETQYF	TGTGCCAGCAGCTTAATGGGACTAGGGACAGAGACCCAGTACTTC
TRBV28	-	TRBJ2-3	-	CASSSPGSWQGDTQYF	TGTGCCAGCAGTTCTCCAGGGTCTTGGCAGGGAGATACGCAGTATTTT
TRBV15	-	TRBJ1-5	-	CATSNADRFNQPQHF	TGTGCCACCAGCAATGCTGACAGGTTCAATCAGCCCCAGCATTTT
TRBV27	-	TRBJ2-7	few	CASSLIVLGGEQYF	TGTGCCAGCAGTTTAATTGTCCTAGGTGGCGAGCAGTACTTC
TRBV10-3	-	TRBJ2-1	-	CAISEDRGTDNEQFF	TGTGCCATCAGTGAGGATCGGGGGACGGACAATGAGCAGTTCTTC
TRBV13	-	TRBJ1-4	-	CASSLGAAGAEKLFF	TGTGCCAGCAGCTTAGGGGCGGCAGGGGCTGAAAAACTGTTTTTT
TRBV9	TRBD2	TRBJ2-5	-	CASSVGTSGRYQETQYF	TGTGCCAGCAGCGTAGGGACTAGCGGGAGGTACCAAGAGACCCAGTACTTC
TRBV9	TRBD2	TRBJ2-3	-	CASSVVRGGTDTQYF	TGTGCCAGCAGCGTAGTTCGGGGGGGCACAGATACGCAGTATTTT
TRBV7-9	-	TRBJ2-7	-	CASSTRDSWEEQYF	TGTGCCAGCAGCACGCGGGACAGTTGGGAGGAGCAGTACTTC
TRBV7-7	TRBD1	TRBJ1-5	-	CASSLRGTGGVDQPQHF	TGTGCCAGCAGCTTAAGAGGGACAGGGGGCGTTGATCAGCCCCAGCATTTT
TRBV7-9	-	TRBJ2-7	-	CASSLGGLPNEQYF	TGTGCCAGCAGCTTAGGTGGACTTCCCAACGAGCAGTACTTC
TRBV7-7	-	TRBJ2-5	once	CASSLDRAETQYF	TGTGCCAGCAGCTTAGACAGAGCAGAGACCCAGTACTTC